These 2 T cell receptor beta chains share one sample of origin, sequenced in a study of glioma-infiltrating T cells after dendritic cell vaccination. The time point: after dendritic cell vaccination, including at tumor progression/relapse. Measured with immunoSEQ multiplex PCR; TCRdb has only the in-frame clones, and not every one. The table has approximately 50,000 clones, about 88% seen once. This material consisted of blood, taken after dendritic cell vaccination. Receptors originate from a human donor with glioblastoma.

The CDR3 bases are TGCAGCGGGGGACAGGGGGTTTACAATGAGCAGTTCTTC. It yields the protein CSGGQGVYNEQFF. This rearrangement joins TRBV29-1 to TRBJ2-1; TRBD1 aligns across 11 bases. Germline V lookup: CDR1 SQVTM, CDR2 ANQGSEA. J gave up 4 bases and V 7 bases, and 3 bases lay outside the gene matches. CDR3 size: 13 residues.

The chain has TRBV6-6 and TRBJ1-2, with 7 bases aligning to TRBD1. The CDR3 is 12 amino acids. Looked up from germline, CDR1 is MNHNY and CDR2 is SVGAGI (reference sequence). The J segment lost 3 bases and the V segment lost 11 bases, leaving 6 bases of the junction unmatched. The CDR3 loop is CAGLQGYYGYTF. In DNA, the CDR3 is TGTGCCGGCTTACAGGGGTACTATGGCTACACCTTC.